This is a list of T cell receptor beta chains from one sample in a study of persistence of HIV-infected CD4 T cells. Produced via immunoSEQ multiplex PCR; TCRdb's table is partial and in-frame only. Here the sample spans fewer than 30,000 clones, roughly 86% being singletons. Their specific antigens are unknown. Material: CD4+ T cells sorted from PBMCs after approximately 19-hour stimulation, obtained from a patient who received antiretroviral therapy. The receptors originated from an adult man with HIV who was CMV-seropositive. CDR3s include the opening cysteine and the closing phenylalanine or tryptophan. D genes are given only for firm matches. The size entry is marked missing in some rows and otherwise reads once, few, many or a size class.

TRBD1	NA	TRBJ2-1	TRBV6-1	TGTGCCAGCAGTGAACAGGACAGGTCCTACAATGAGCAGTTCTTC	CASSEQDRSYNEQFF
NA	NA	TRBJ2-3	TRBV4-1	TGCGCCAGCAGCCAAGATTCTGGCGGGACGATCACAGATACGCAGTATTTT	CASSQDSGGTITDTQYF
NA	NA	TRBJ2-3	TRBV18	TGTGCCAGCTCACCGCCTGCCTCACCGGATACGCAGTATTTT	CASSPPASPDTQYF
NA	NA	TRBJ2-7	TRBV12-5	TGTGCTAGTGGTGTGGCGGAAGAGCAGTACTTC	CASGVAEEQYF
TRBD1	NA	TRBJ1-1	TRBV5-4	TGTGCCAGCAGCTTAAAGACAGGGGACGGGACTGAAGCTTTCTTT	CASSLKTGDGTEAFF
TRBD1	NA	TRBJ2-5	TRBV7-9	TGTGCCAGCAGCACGGACAGGGGGCGGGAGACCCAGTACTTC	CASSTDRGRETQYF
TRBD1	NA	TRBJ2-6	TRBV19	TGTGCCAGTAGGCCGGGACAGGGGGGTAGCGCTGGGGCCAACGTCCTGACTTTC	CASRPGQGGSAGANVLTF
NA	NA	TRBJ2-7	TRBV11-2	TGTGCCAGCAGCTTAGGGCGAGAGCAGTACTTC	CASSLGREQYF
NA	once	TRBJ1-3	TRBV5-1	TGCGCCAGCAGCTTGGTGGGGCGCGGAAACACCATATATTTT	CASSLVGRGNTIYF
NA	NA	TRBJ1-5	TRBV19	TGTGCCAGTATTGACCCATATAGCAATCAGCCCCAGCATTTT	CASIDPYSNQPQHF
NA	NA	TRBJ1-5	TRBV28	TGTGCCAGCAGGGTGCCTTTGATGAATCAGCCCCAGCATTTT	CASRVPLMNQPQHF
NA	NA	TRBJ1-2	TRBV19	TGTGCCAGTAGTATAGATAAAGACTATGGCTACACCTTC	CASSIDKDYGYTF
NA	NA	TRBJ2-7	TRBV15	TGTGCCACCAGCCGGCTGGCAGGGGGGGCGGCCTACGAGCAGTACTTC	CATSRLAGGAAYEQYF
NA	NA	TRBJ2-5	TRBV11-2	TGTGCCAGCAGCTTAGTTGACCAAGAGACCCAGTACTTC	CASSLVDQETQYF
NA	NA	TRBJ1-5	TRBV27	TGTGCCAGCAGTTTATCGTCCGTTCAGCCCCAGCATTTT	CASSLSSVQPQHF
TRBD1	NA	TRBJ1-4	TRBV7-9	TGTGCCAGCAGCTTATCACAGGGGGGGAGAAAACTGTTTTTT	CASSLSQGGRKLFF
TRBD1	NA	TRBJ2-7	TRBV10-3	TGTGCCACCCAACAGGGGCCGCGGGACGAGCAGTACTTC	CATQQGPRDEQYF
TRBD1	NA	TRBJ1-1	TRBV6-6	TGTGCCAGCAGTTACCCGGGACAGACGAACACTGAAGCTTTCTTT	CASSYPGQTNTEAFF
NA	NA	TRBJ2-7	TRBV6-5	TGTGCCAGCAGTCCCGGATCCTACGAGCAGTACTTC	CASSPGSYEQYF
TRBD2	NA	TRBJ2-2	TRBV10-1	TGCGCCAGCACACCGGGGGGGGGAGACACCGGGGAGCTGTTTTTT	CASTPGGGDTGELFF
NA	NA	TRBJ2-7	TRBV5-1	TGCGCCAGCAGCCCACAAGGCCACGAGCAGTACTTC	CASSPQGHEQYF
TRBD1	NA	TRBJ2-3	TRBV19	TGTGCCAGTAGTGGCCGGGACAGCAGCACAGATACGCAGTATTTT	CASSGRDSSTDTQYF
NA	NA	TRBJ2-1	TRBV5-1	TGCGCCAGCAATCCGAGCCGCTCCTACAATGAGCAGTTCTTC	CASNPSRSYNEQFF
NA	NA	TRBJ2-5	TRBV5-1	TGCGCCAGCAGCTCCGGTGACCTATCCCAAGAGACCCAGTACTTC	CASSSGDLSQETQYF
NA	NA	TRBJ1-5	TRBV27	TGTGCCAGCAGTAGGGGGGAGGGTCAGCCCCAGCATTTT	CASSRGEGQPQHF
NA	NA	TRBJ1-2	TRBV4-1	TGCGCCAGCAGCCGAGGGGGGGAATATGGCTACACCTTC	CASSRGGEYGYTF
NA	NA	TRBJ2-7	TRBV6-2/TRBV6-3	TGTGCCAGCAGTTACAACAGGGAAAAGGGCTCCTACGAGCAGTACTTC	CASSYNREKGSYEQYF
NA	NA	TRBJ2-6	TRBV7-9	TGTGCCAGCAGCTTAGATGTTGGGGGGCGTCACTCTGGGGCCAACGTCCTGACTTTC	CASSLDVGGRHSGANVLTF
NA	NA	TRBJ1-1	TRBV28	TGTGCCAGCAGTTCACCCGGAGGGCAGACTGAAGCTTTCTTT	CASSSPGGQTEAFF